These 3 T cell receptor beta chains were all obtained from the same sample, sequenced in a study of T cell responses to AZD1222 COVID-19 vaccine. Method: immunoSEQ multiplex PCR; TCRdb's copy keeps in-frame clones and lacks some. Among approximately 150,000 clones, 90% to 95% were seen once, and the ten largest hold about 4%. Material: peripheral blood, obtained 28 days after the second AZD1222 dose. Every receptor here comes from an adult who received the AZD1222 COVID-19 vaccine.

This chain uses TRBV19 with TRBJ2-7; 10 bases align to TRBD2. V lost 9 bases to trimming and J lost 6 bases; unmatched junction nucleotides: 11. CDR3 size: 14 residues. CDR1 LNHDA and CDR2 SQIVND come from the germline V gene (reference sequence). The CDR3, as DNA: TGTGCCAGCACTGGTCTAGCGGGAGATTCCGAGCAGTACTTC. This gives the protein CASTGLAGDSEQYF.

The chain recombines TRBV7-6 with TRBJ2-3, with TRBD2 as a possible D gene (6 bases). The CDR3 has 16 amino acids. Germline values: CDR1 SGHVS, CDR2 FNYEAQ. V was cut by 1 base and J by 0 bases, with 11 bases left in between. The CDR3 DNA follows: TGTGCCAGCAGCTTAGGAAACGGGGGTAGCACAGATACGCAGTATTTT. Translated: CASSLGNGGSTDTQYF.

This chain uses TRBV6-1 with TRBJ2-1, with unresolved D. CDR3 length: 10 amino acids. The V and J ends lost 3 bases and 14 bases respectively, with 8 bases between them. Germline lookup yields CDR1 MNHNS and CDR2 SASEGT. The CDR3 bases are TGTGCCAGCAGTGACCTCCCCAAGTTCTTC. Translation: CASSDLPKFF.